The sample holds a few counts of the clone carrying this T cell receptor (beta chain). TCRdb ran MiXCR on the 5' RACE reads and lists one entry per CDR3 protein. The table has tens of thousands of distinct CDR3 sequences, roughly 24% seen once. Germline-derived CDR1 and CDR2 are MGHRA and YSYEKL. The ends were cut back, 0 bases at V and 0 bases at J, with 8 bases in the middle. The CDR3 sequence is 15 residues long. The sample was memory CD4+ T cells sorted from blood. Subset reported: memory CD4+ T cells, CD4+CD45RO+CD25-. This receptor was identified in a female donor with breast cancer. This chain links TRBV4-1 with TRBJ1-2; the D gene is possibly TRBD1 (5 bases). In DNA form, the CDR3 reads TGCGCCAGCAGCCAAGATGACAGAACTAACTATGGCTACACCTTC. Translating gives CASSQDDRTNYGYTF.